The present T cell receptor (beta chain) was sequenced within a study of identical twins. On this clonotype: The antigen remains undetermined.

Germline CDR1 is DFQATT and CDR2 is SNEGSKA (reference sequence). The CDR3 covers 15 residues. Trimming removed 4 bases at V and 5 bases at J, with 18 bases between. TCRdb fed the 5' RACE reads into MiXCR, producing one record per CDR3 protein. The data hold 500,000 or so distinct CDR3 sequences, with 12% to 15% observed a single time. General study findings and limits: In cord blood, abundant beta clonotypes had fewer insertions; memory showed no trend.

In addition, the sample was reused for a study of yellow fever vaccine responses in identical twins.

The sample was CD4+ T cells sorted from blood. The genes are TRBV20-1 and TRBJ2-1; no clear D gene. The sequence came from a woman aged 18-29 years in good health. The CDR3 region has the DNA TGCAGTGCTAACTTGCGTGCTCCGAGGAACAATGAGCAGTTCTTC. Translating gives CSANLRAPRNNEQFF.